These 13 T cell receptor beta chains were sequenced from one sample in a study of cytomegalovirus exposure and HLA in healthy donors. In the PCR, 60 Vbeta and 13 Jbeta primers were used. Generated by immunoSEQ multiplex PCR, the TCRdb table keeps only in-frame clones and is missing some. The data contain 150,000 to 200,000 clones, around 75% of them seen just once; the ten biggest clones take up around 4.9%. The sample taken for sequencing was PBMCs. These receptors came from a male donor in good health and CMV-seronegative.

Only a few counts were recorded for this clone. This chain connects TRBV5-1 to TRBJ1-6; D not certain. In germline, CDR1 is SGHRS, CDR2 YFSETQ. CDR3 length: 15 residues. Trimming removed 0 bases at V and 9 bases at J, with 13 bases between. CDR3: CASSLAPWVASPLHF. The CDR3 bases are TGCGCCAGCAGCTTGGCCCCCTGGGTAGCTTCACCCCTCCACTTT.

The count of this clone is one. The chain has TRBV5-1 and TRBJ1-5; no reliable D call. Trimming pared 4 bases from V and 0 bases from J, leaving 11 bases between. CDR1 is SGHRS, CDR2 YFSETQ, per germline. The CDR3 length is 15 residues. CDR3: CASSPGLNSNQPQHF. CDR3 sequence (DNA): TGCGCCAGCAGCCCCGGACTTAATAGCAATCAGCCCCAGCATTTT.

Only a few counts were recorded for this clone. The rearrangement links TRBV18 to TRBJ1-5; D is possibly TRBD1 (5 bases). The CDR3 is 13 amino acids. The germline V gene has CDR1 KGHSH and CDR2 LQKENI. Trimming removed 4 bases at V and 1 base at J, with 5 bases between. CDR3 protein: CASSQGSNQPQHF. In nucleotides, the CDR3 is TGTGCCAGCTCACAGGGGAGCAATCAGCCCCAGCATTTT.

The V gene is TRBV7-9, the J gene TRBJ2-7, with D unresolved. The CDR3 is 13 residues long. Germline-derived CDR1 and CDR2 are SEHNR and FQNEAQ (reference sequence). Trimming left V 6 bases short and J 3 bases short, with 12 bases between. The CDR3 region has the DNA TGTGCCAGCAGATCCACAGAGATCTACGAGCAGTACTTC. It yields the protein CASRSTEIYEQYF.

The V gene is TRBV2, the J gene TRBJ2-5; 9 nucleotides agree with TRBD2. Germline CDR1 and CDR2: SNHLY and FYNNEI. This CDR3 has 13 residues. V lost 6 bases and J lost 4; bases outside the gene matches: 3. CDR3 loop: CASRISGGETQYF. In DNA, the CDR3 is TGTGCCAGCAGGATTAGCGGGGGAGAGACCCAGTACTTC.

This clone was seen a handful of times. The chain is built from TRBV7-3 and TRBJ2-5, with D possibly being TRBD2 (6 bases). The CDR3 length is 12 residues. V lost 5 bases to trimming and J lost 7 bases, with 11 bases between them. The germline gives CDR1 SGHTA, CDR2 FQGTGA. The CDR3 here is CASSVAGGTQYF. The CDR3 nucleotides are TGTGCCAGCAGCGTCGCCGGGGGGACCCAGTACTTC. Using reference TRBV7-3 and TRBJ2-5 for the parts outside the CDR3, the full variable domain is GAGVSQTPSNKVTEKGKYVELRCDPISGHTALYWYRQSLGQGPEFLIYFQGTGAADDSGLPNDRFFAVRPEGSVSTLKIQRTERGDSAVYLCASSVAGGTQYFGPGTRLLVL.

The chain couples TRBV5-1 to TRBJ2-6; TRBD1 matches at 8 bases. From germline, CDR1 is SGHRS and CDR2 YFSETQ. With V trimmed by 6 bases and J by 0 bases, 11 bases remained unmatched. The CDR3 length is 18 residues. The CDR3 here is CASTSSGTGSSGANVLTF. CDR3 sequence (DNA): TGCGCCAGCACGTCTTCGGGGACAGGCAGCTCTGGGGCCAACGTCCTGACTTTC.

The CDR3 is CASSLDWNTQYF. For the CDR3, the DNA is TGCGCCAGCAGCTTAGACTGGAATACGCAGTATTTT. The chain joins TRBV5-1 to TRBJ2-3; D is uncertain. The CDR3 length is 12 residues. From germline, CDR1 is SGHRS and CDR2 YFSETQ. The V and J ends lost 2 bases and 7 bases respectively, with 8 bases between them.

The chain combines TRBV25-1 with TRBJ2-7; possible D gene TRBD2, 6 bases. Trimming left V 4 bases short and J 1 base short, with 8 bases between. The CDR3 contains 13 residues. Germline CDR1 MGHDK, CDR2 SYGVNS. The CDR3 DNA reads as TGTGCCAGCAGTGCCGGAGGGTCCTACGAGCAGTACTTC. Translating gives CASSAGGSYEQYF.

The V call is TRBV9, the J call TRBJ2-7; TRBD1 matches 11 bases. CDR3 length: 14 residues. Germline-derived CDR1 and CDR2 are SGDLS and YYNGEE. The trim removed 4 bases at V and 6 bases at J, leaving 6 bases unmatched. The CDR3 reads CASSRLGQGGEQYF. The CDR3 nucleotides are TGTGCCAGCAGCCGCTTGGGACAGGGGGGCGAGCAGTACTTC.

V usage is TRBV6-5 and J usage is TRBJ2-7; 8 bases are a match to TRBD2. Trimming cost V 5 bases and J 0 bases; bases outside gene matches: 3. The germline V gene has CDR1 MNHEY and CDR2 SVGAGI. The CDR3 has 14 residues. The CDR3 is CASSGTRASYEQYF. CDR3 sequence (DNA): TGTGCCAGCAGTGGGACTAGGGCCTCCTACGAGCAGTACTTC.

CDR3: CASSSLEGNTIYF. The CDR3 bases are TGTGCCAGCAGCTCCCTCGAGGGAAACACCATATATTTT. This rearrangement joins TRBV7-3 to TRBJ1-3, with D uncertain. The CDR3 totals 13 residues. V was trimmed by 4 bases and J by 4 bases, leaving 8 bases between them. Germline CDR1 SGHTA, CDR2 FQGTGA.

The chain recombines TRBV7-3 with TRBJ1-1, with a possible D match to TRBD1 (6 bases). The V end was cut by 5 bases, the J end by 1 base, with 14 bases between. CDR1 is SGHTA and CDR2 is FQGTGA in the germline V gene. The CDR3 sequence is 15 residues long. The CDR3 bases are TGTGCCAGCAGCCGGGGGGCAGGGCGGAACACTGAAGCTTTCTTT. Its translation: CASSRGAGRNTEAFF.